This T cell receptor beta chain was recovered during a study of long-term antiretroviral therapy in people with HIV. Notes on the study in general: Repertoire composition at all time points was dominated by clones that had expanded before ART.

As to this clone: The antigen remains unidentified.

It was version v3.0 of the immunoSEQ assay that was run at survey level. Sequencing was designed to cover roughly 35,000-50,000 T-cell genomes in each sample. Sequencing used immunoSEQ multiplex PCR; TCRdb keeps in-frame clones, though not all of them. Of around 24,000 clones in the sample, 75% to 85% were seen once. The CDR3 length is 15 residues. Per the germline V gene, CDR1 is SGHRS and CDR2 is YFSETQ. Unmatched junction bases numbered 3, after V lost 4 bases and J lost 0 bases. The V gene is TRBV5-1, the J gene TRBJ2-1, with TRBD2 matching 8 bases. The specimen was unsorted PBMCs, collected 0.5 years after starting antiretroviral therapy. This clonotype was obtained from a woman between 40 and 55 years old with HIV. CDR3 sequence: CASSTGGSSYNEQFF. CDR3 coding DNA: TGCGCCAGCAGCACGGGGGGGAGCTCCTACAATGAGCAGTTCTTC.